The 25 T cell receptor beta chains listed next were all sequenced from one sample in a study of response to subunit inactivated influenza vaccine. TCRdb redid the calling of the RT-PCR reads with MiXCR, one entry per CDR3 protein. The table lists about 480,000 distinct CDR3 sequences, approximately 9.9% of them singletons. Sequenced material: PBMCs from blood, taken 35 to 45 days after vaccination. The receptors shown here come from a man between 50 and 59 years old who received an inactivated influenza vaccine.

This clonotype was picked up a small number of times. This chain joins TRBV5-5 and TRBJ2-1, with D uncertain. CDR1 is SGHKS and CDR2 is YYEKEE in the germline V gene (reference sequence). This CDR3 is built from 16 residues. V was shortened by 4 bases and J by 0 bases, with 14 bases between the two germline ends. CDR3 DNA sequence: TGTGCCAGCAGCCCCGTTCTAGACACCTCCTACAATGAGCAGTTCTTC. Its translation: CASSPVLDTSYNEQFF.

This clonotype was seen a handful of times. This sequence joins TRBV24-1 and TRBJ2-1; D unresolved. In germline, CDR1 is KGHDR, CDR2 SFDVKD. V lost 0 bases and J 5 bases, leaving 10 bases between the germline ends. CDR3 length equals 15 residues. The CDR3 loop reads CATSDLRRQHNEQFF. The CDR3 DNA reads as TGTGCCACCAGTGATTTGAGGCGGCAGCACAATGAGCAGTTCTTC.

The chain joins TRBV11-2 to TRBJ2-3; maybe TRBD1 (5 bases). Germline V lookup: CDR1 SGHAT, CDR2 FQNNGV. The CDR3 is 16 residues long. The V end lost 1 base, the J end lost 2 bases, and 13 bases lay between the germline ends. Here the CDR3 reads CASSLVWGSNTDTQYF. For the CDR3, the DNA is TGTGCCAGCAGCTTAGTGTGGGGCAGCAACACAGATACGCAGTATTTT.

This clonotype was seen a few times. The CDR3 loop reads CASSYSPGQGFNEQFF. In DNA form, the CDR3 reads TGTGCCAGCAGTTACTCCCCGGGACAGGGATTCAATGAGCAGTTCTTC. The chain is built from TRBV6-2 or TRBV6-3 and TRBJ2-1; the match to TRBD1 covers 9 bases. In germline, CDR1 is MNHEY, CDR2 SVGEGT. The CDR3 has 16 residues. The V segment lost 0 bases and the J segment 6 bases; nucleotides outside the gene matches: 6.

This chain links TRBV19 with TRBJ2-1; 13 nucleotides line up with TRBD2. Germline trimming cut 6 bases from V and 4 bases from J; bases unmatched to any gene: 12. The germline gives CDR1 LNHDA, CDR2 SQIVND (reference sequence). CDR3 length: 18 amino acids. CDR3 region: CASSKGGLAGSLYNEQFF. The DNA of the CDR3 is TGTGCCAGTAGCAAAGGGGGACTAGCGGGGTCCCTTTACAATGAGCAGTTCTTC. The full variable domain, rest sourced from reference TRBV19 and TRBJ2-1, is DGGITQSPKYLFRKEGQNVTLSCEQNLNHDAMYWYRQDPGQGLRLIYYSQIVNDFQKGDIAEGYSVSREKKESFPLTVTSAQKNPTAFYLCASSKGGLAGSLYNEQFFGPGTRLTVL.

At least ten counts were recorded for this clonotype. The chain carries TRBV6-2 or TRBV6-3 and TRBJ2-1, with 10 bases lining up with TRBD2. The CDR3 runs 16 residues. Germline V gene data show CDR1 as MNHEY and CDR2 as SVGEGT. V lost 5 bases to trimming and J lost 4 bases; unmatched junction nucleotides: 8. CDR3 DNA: TGTGCCAGCAGTATCTGGAGCGGGAGGGTATACAATGAGCAGTTCTTC. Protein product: CASSIWSGRVYNEQFF.

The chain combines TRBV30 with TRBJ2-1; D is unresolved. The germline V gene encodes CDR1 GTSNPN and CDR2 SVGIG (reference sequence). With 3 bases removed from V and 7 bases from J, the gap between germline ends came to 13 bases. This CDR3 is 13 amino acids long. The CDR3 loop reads CAWSPGTGNEQFF. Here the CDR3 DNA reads TGTGCCTGGAGCCCAGGAACCGGGAATGAGCAGTTCTTC.

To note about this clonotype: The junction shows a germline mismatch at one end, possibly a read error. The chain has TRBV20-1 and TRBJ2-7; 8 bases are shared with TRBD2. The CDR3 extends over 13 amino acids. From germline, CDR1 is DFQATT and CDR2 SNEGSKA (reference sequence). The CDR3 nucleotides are TGCAGTGCAAGAGCGGGAGTTACTTACGAGCAGTACTTC. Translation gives CSARAGVTYEQYF.

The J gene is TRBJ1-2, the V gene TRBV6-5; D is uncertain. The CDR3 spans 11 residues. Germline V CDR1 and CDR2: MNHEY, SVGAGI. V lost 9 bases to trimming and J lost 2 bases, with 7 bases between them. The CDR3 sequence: CASAGNYGYTF. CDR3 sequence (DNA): TGTGCCAGTGCCGGGAACTATGGCTACACCTTC.

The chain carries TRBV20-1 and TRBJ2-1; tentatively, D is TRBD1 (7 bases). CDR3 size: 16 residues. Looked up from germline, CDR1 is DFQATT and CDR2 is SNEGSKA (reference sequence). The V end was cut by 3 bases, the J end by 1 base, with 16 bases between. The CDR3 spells CSASGRGAGSYNEQFF. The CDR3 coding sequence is TGCAGTGCTAGTGGCAGGGGGGCCGGTTCCTACAATGAGCAGTTCTTC.

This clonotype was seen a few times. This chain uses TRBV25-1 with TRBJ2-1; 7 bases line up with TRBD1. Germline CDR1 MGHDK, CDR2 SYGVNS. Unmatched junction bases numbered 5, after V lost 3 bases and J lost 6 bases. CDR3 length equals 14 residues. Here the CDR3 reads CASSDSGQLNEQFF. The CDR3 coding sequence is TGTGCCAGCAGTGACTCGGGACAGCTCAATGAGCAGTTCTTC.

CDR3 residues: CASSVALQGVETQYF. The CDR3 coding sequence is TGTGCCAGCAGCGTAGCTTTACAGGGGGTAGAGACCCAGTACTTC. This sequence joins TRBV9 and TRBJ2-5; 8 bases map to TRBD1. V lost 0 bases, J lost 4 bases, and 5 bases stayed unmatched. Germline V gene sequence: CDR1 SGDLS, CDR2 YYNGEE. The length of the CDR3 is 15 residues. The entire variable domain, with the rest obtained from reference TRBV9 and TRBJ2-5, is as follows: DSGVTQTPKHLITATGQRVTLRCSPRSGDLSVYWYQQSLDQGLQFLIQYYNGEERAKGNILERFSAQQFPDLHSELNLSSLELGDSALYFCASSVALQGVETQYFGPGTRLLVL.

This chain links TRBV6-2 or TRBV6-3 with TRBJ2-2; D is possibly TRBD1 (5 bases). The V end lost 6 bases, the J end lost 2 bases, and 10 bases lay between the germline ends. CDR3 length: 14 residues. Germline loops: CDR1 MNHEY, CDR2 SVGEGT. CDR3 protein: CASRHTGNTGELFF. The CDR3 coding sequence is TGTGCCAGCAGACACACAGGAAACACCGGGGAGCTGTTTTTT.

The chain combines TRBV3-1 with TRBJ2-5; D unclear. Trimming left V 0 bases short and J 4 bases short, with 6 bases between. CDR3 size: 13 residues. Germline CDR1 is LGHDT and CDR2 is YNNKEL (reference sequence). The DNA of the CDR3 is TGTGCCAGCAGCCAAGATCTCACAGAGACCCAGTACTTC. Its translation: CASSQDLTETQYF.

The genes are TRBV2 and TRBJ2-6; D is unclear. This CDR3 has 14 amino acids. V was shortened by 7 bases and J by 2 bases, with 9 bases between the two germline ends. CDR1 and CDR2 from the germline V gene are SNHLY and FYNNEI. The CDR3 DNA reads TGTGCCAGCAACGTCGACACTGGGGCCAACGTCCTGACTTTC. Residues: CASNVDTGANVLTF.

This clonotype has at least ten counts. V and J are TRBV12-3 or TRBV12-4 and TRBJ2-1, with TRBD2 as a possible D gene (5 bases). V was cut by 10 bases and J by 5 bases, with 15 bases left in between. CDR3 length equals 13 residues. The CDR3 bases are TGTGCCACACGCGGGCAGCCGAACAATGAGCAGTTCTTC. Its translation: CATRGQPNNEQFF.

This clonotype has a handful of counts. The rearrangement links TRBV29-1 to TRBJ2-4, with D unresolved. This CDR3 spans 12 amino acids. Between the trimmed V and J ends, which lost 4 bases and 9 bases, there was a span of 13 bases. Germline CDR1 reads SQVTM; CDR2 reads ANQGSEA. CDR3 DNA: TGCAGCGTTGGGTTAGACTCTCTCATTCAGTACTTC. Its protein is CSVGLDSLIQYF.

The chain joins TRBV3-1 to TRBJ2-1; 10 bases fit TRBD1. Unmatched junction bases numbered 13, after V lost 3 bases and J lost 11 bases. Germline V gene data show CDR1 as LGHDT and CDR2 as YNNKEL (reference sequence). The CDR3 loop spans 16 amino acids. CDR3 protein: CASSQASGTGALKQFF. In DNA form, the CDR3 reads TGTGCCAGCAGCCAGGCCTCCGGGACAGGGGCTTTAAAGCAGTTCTTC.

In nucleotides, the CDR3 is TGTGCCAGCAGTGGAATCCGGACTAGCGGCCTCACAGATACGCAGTATTTT. Protein product: CASSGIRTSGLTDTQYF. The chain uses TRBV28 and TRBJ2-3; 10 bases agree with TRBD2. Germline V gene data show CDR1 as MDHEN and CDR2 as SYDVKM. The CDR3 length is 17 residues. With V trimmed by 5 bases and J by 2 bases, 10 bases remained unmatched.

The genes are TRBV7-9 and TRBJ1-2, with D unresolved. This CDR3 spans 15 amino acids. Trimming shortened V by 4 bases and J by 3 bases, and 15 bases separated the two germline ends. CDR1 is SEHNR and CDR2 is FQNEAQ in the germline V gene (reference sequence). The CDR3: CASSSHTLLDYGYTF. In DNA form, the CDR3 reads TGTGCCAGCAGCTCCCACACTTTACTGGACTATGGCTACACCTTC.

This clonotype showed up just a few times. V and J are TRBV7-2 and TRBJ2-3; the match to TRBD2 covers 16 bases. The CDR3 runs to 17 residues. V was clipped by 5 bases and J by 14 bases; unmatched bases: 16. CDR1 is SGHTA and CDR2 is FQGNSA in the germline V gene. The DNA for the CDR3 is TGTGCCAGCAGCGACCAGTGGCCGGGACTAGCGGGGGGGTTCCTGTATTTT. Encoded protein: CASSDQWPGLAGGFLYF.

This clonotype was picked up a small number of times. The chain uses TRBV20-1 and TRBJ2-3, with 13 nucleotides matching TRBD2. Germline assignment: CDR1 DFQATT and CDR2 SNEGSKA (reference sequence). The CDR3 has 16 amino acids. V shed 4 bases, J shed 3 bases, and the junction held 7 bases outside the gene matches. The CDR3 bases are TGCAGTGCTAAGAAACTAGCGGGAGGGCGGACAGATACGCAGTATTTT. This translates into CSAKKLAGGRTDTQYF.

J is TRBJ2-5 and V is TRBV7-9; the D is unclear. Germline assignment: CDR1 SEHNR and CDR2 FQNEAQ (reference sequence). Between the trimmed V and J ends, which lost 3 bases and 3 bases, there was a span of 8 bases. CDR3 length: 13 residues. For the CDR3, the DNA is TGTGCCAGCAGCTTGAGCACGGAAGAGACCCAGTACTTC. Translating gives CASSLSTEETQYF.

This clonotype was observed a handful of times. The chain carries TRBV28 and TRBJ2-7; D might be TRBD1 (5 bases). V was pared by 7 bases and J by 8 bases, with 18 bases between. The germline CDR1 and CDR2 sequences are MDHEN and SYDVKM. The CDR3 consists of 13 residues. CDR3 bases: TGTGCCAGCAACCCGGGTCGACAGACCAAGCAGTACTTC. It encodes CASNPGRQTKQYF.

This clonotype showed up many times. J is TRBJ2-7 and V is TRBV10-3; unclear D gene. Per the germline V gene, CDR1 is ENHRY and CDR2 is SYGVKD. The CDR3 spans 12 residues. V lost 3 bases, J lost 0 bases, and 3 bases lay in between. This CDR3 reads CAISDHSYEQYF. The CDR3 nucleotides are TGTGCCATCAGTGACCACTCCTACGAGCAGTACTTC.